The present TCR beta chain was sequenced within a study of post-analysis software for immune sequencing data. Findings of the study overall: In multiple sclerosis, normalized Chao1 diversity was significantly below that of controls. Patients carried a few TRBV segments more frequently than controls did, and TRBV5-6, TRBV5-1 and TRBV20-1 were among them.

This CDR3 region has 15 residues. CDR1 and CDR2 (germline): MNHNS, SASEGT. The germline V and J ends were trimmed by 1 base and 4 bases, with 13 bases remaining between them. Only a few counts were recorded for this clonotype. The antigen is unknown. A much larger clone sits a single nucleotide away, making a read error possible. The library was made from cDNA and included unique molecular identifiers. MiXCR, run by TCRdb on the PCR reads, gives a single entry per CDR3 protein. The sample lists around 180,000 distinct CDR3 sequences, 30% occurring once. The sample consisted of blood. The TCR comes from a girl aged 10-17 years with multiple sclerosis. The rearrangement joins TRBV6-1 to TRBJ1-2, with D tentatively TRBD1 (5 bases). CDR3 nucleotides: TGTGCCAGCAGTGAAGTATTTCGGGGGTTCTATGGCTACACCTTC. Amino acids: CASSEVFRGFYGYTF.